The clone carrying this T cell receptor (beta chain) was recorded at least ten times. The authors made TCR beta libraries by quantitative 5'-RACE with molecular barcodes. TCRdb processed the 5' RACE reads anew with MiXCR; each CDR3 protein has one entry. The sample contains more than 150,000 distinct CDR3 sequences, approximately 18% of which appear only once. This sample stems from a study of CD8 T cells in ankylosing spondylitis. V lost 1 base, J lost 5 bases, and 12 bases lay in between. The CDR3 runs to 15 residues. CDR1 LGHDT and CDR2 YNNKEL come from the germline V gene (reference sequence). The origin of this receptor is a male donor aged 5-29 years with ankylosing spondylitis or in good health (not recorded which). The V and J genes are TRBV3-1 and TRBJ2-1; the D gene is possibly TRBD1 (6 bases). Source material: blood, either unsorted or a sorted T cell fraction (not recorded which). The CDR3 sequence: CASSQGPKGDNEQFF. In DNA, the CDR3 is TGTGCCAGCAGCCAAGGACCTAAGGGGGACAATGAGCAGTTCTTC.